This TCR beta chain was sequenced in a study of blood T cell repertoires in COVID-19. For the study at large: Donors in the United States, Italy and Spain gave samples during acute or convalescent COVID-19. From T cells, B-cell-depleted T cells, or PBMCs came the material, which was cDNA or gDNA.

CDR1 MDHEN and CDR2 SYDVKM come from the germline V gene. The CDR3 has 17 amino acids. With 0 bases clipped from V and 3 bases from J, the junction kept 4 bases outside the gene matches. In the source study's methods: Quantification of nucleated cells was approximated via reference gene primer amplification. Sequenced by immunoSEQ multiplex PCR; TCRdb stores in-frame clones only, minus some. V, J and clone size reflect that table, while D and trimming were determined from the DNA. The sample has hundreds of thousands of clones; 70% to 85% are singletons. The source material was peripheral blood. The chain carries TRBV28 and TRBJ2-3, with 12 nucleotides matching TRBD2. This TCR derives from a woman at least 80 years old with acute or convalescent COVID-19. The CDR3, as DNA: TGTGCCAGCAGTTTATGGACTAGCGGGAGAACGACAGATACGCAGTATTTT. Protein: CASSLWTSGRTTDTQYF.